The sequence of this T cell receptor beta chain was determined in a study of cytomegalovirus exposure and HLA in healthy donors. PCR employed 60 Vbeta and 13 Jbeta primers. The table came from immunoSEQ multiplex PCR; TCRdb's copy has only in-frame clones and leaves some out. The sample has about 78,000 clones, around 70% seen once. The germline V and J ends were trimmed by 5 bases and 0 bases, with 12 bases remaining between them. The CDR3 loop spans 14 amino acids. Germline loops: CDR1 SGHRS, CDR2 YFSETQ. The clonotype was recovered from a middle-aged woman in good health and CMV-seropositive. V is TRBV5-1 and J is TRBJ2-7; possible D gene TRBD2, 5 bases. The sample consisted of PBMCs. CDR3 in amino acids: CASSPVGSSYEQYF. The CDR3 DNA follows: TGCGCCAGCAGTCCGGTAGGGAGCTCCTACGAGCAGTACTTC.